The source of this TCR beta chain is a study of T cell repertoires in cytomegalovirus infection. In the study overall: CMV epitopes, recently identified HLA-C-restricted and well-studied HLA-B-restricted, were used. Matching HLA type, along with CMV infection, was indicated by public TCR beta signatures.

The CDR3 runs 18 residues. V was pared by 2 bases and J by 0 bases, with 8 bases of the junction left unmatched. Germline V gene sequence: CDR1 SQVTM, CDR2 ANQGSEA. Broader study findings: Cumulated frequencies of public TCR beta families served to identify carriers of CMV plus the relevant HLA. Across the ex vivo response, the dominant clonotypes were HLA-C-restricted CMV-specific TCR beta clonotypes.

This clonotype appeared many times. The antigen remains undetermined. TCRdb reprocessed the reads via MiXCR and lists one record per CDR3 protein. The sample has just under 500,000 distinct CDR3 sequences, around 30% seen once. This sample comprised cultured PBMCs, obtained from culture after CMV antigen stimulation. The J gene is TRBJ2-3, the V gene TRBV29-1, with TRBD2 matching 13 bases. The sequence derives from a human donor in good health (CMV status not recorded). Some clones in this sample may be carry-over from other donors' samples. CDR3 loop: CSVEPLAGGIFSTDTQYF. The CDR3 nucleotides are TGCAGCGTTGAACCACTAGCGGGAGGGATCTTTAGCACAGATACGCAGTATTTT.